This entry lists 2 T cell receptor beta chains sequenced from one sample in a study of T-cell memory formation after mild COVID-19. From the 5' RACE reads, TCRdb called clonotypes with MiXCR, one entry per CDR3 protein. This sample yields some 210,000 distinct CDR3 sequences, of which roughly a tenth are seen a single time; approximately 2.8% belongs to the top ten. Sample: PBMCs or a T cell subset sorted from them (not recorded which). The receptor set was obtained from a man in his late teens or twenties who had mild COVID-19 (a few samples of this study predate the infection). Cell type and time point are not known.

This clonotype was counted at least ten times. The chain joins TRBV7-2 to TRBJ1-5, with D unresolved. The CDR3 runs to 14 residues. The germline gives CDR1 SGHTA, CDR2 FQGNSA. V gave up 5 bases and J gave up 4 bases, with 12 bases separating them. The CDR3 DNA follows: TGTGCCAGCAGCCTTTTGGGAGCAAATCAGCCCCAGCATTTT. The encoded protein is CASSLLGANQPQHF.

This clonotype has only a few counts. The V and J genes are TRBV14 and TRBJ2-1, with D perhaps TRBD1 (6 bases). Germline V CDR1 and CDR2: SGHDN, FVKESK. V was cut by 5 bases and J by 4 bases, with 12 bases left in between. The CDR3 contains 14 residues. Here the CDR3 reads CASSTSGQYNEQFF. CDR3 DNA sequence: TGTGCCAGCAGCACTTCCGGACAGTACAATGAGCAGTTCTTC.